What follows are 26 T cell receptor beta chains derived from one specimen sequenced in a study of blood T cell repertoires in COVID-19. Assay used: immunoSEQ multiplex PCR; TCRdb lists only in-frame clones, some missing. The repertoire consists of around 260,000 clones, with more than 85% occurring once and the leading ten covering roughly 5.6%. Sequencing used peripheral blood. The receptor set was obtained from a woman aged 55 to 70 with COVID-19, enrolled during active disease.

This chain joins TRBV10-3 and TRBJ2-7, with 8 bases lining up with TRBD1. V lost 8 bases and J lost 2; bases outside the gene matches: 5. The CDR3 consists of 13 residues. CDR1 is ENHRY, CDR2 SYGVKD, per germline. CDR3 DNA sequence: TGTGCCATCGGCTTGACAGGGGCCTACGAGCAGTACTTC. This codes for CAIGLTGAYEQYF.

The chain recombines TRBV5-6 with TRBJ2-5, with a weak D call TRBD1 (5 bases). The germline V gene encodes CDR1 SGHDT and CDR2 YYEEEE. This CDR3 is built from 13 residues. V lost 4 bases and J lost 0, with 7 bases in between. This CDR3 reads CASSKQDQETQYF. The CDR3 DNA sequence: TGTGCCAGCAGCAAACAGGACCAAGAGACCCAGTACTTC.

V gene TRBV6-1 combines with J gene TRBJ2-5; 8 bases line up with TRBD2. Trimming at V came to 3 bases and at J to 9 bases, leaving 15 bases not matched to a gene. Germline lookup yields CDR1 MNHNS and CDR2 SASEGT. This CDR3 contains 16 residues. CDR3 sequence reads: CASSEGALGLGWAQYF. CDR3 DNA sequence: TGTGCCAGCAGTGAGGGGGCGTTGGGACTAGGATGGGCCCAGTACTTC.

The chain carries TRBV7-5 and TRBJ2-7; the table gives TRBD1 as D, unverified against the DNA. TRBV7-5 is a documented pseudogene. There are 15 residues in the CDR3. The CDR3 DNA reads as TGTGCCAGAAGCTCATATGGACAGGGCTCCTACGAGCAGTACTTC. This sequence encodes CARSSYGQGSYEQYF.

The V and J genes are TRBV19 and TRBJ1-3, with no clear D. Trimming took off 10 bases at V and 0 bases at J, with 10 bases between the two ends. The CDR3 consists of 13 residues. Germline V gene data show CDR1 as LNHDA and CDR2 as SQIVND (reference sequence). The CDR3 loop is CATNHGSGNTIYF. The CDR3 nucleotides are TGTGCCACTAACCACGGCTCTGGAAACACCATATATTTT. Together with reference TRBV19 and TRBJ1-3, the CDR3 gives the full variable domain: DGGITQSPKYLFRKEGQNVTLSCEQNLNHDAMYWYRQDPGQGLRLIYYSQIVNDFQKGDIAEGYSVSREKKESFPLTVTSAQKNPTAFYLCATNHGSGNTIYFGEGSWLTVV.

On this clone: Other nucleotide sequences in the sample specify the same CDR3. The CDR3 DNA is TGTGCCAGCATGGCTAGCGGTCGGGAGACCCAGTACTTC. Amino acid sequence: CASMASGRETQYF. This sequence joins TRBV28 and TRBJ2-5, with 7 bases fitting TRBD2. V lost 7 bases, J lost 5 bases, and 7 bases stayed unmatched. CDR3 length: 13 residues. Germline V lookup: CDR1 MDHEN, CDR2 SYDVKM.

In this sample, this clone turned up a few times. In DNA form, the CDR3 reads TGTGCCAGCAGTTTGGCCAACGGGGGCTACAATGAGCAGTTCTTC. Its translation is CASSLANGGYNEQFF. The chain recombines TRBV27 with TRBJ2-1; possible D gene TRBD2, 6 bases. Germline V gene data show CDR1 as MNHEY and CDR2 as SMNVEV (reference sequence). V dropped 3 bases and J dropped 3 bases, with 12 bases sitting between them. The CDR3 is made up of 15 amino acids.

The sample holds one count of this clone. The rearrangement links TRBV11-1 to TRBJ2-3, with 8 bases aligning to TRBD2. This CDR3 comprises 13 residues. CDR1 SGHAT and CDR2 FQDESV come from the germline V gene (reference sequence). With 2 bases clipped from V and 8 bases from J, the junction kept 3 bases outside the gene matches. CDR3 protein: CASSLPAGGTQYF. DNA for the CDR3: TGTGCCAGCAGCTTACCCGCGGGGGGTACGCAGTATTTT.

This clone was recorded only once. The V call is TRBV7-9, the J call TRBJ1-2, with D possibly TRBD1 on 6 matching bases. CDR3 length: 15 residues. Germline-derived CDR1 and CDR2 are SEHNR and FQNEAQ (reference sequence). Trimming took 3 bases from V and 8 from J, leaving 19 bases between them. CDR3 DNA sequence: TGTGCCAGCAGCTTTGATCTACAGGGTTTAGACGGCTACACCTTC. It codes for CASSFDLQGLDGYTF.

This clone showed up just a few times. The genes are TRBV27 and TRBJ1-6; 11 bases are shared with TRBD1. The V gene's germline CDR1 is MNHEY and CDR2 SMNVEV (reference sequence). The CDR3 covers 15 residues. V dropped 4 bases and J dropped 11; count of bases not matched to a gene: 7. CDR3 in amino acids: CASSSTGTGGPPLHF. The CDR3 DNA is TGTGCCAGCAGTTCTACCGGGACAGGGGGGCCACCCCTCCACTTT.

CDR3 protein: CASSQRGGIHSEQYF. CDR3 nucleotides: TGTGCCAGCAGCCAACGGGGGGGGATCCACTCCGAGCAGTACTTC. The chain links TRBV3-1 (or the pseudogene TRBV3-2) to TRBJ2-7, with 8 bases identical to TRBD2. The CDR3 covers 15 residues. CDR1 LGHDT and CDR2 YNNKEL come from the germline V gene (reference sequence). Germline trimming cut 2 bases from V and 6 bases from J; bases unmatched to any gene: 9.

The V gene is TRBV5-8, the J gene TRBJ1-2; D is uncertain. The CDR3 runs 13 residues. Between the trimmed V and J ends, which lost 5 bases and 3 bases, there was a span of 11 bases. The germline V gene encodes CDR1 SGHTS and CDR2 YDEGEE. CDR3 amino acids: CASSSDTYYGYTF. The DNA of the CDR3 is TGTGCCAGCAGTTCTGACACGTACTATGGCTACACCTTC.

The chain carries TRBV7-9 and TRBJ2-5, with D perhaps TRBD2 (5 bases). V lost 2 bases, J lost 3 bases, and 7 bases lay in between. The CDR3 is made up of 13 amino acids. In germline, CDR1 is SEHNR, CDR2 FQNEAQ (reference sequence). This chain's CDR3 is CASSLLGEETQYF. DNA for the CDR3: TGTGCCAGCAGCTTACTCGGGGAAGAGACCCAGTACTTC. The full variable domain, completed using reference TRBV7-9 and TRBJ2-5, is DTGVSQNPRHKITKRGQNVTFRCDPISEHNRLYWYRQTLGQGPEFLTYFQNEAQLEKSRLLSDRFSAERPKGSFSTLEIQRTEQGDSAMYLCASSLLGEETQYFGPGTRLLVL.

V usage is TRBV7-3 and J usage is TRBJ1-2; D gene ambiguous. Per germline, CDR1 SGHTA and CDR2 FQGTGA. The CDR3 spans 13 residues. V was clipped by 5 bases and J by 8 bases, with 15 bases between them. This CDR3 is CASSPLPVGGYTF. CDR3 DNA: TGTGCCAGCAGCCCCCTGCCGGTCGGGGGCTACACCTTC.

The CDR3 region is CATSTRYSGNTIYF. CDR3 nucleotide sequence: TGTGCCACCAGCACCCGCTACTCTGGAAACACCATATATTTT. The chain recombines TRBV15 with TRBJ1-3; unclear D gene. Trimming shortened V by 4 bases and J by 0 bases, and 7 bases separated the two germline ends. This CDR3 contains 14 residues. CDR1 and CDR2 (germline): LNHNV, YYDKDF (reference sequence).

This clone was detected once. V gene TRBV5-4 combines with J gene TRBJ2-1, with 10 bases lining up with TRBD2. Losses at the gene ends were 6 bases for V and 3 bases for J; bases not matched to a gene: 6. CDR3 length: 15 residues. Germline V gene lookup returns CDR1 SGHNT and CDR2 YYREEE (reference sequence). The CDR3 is CASTTTSGVYNEQFF. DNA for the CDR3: TGTGCCAGCACCACAACTAGCGGGGTCTACAATGAGCAGTTCTTC. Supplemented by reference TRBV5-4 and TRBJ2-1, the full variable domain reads ETGVTQSPTHLIKTRGQQVTLRCSSQSGHNTVSWYQQALGQGPQFIFQYYREEENGRGNFPPRFSGLQFPNYSSELNVNALELDDSALYLCASTTTSGVYNEQFFGPGTRLTVL.

Here the CDR3 reads CASSPGRPLETQYF. In nucleotides, the CDR3 is TGTGCCAGCTCACCGGGCAGGCCCTTGGAGACCCAGTACTTC. The V and J genes are TRBV18 and TRBJ2-5; D gene uncertain. Trimming left V 3 bases short and J 5 bases short, with 13 bases between. This CDR3 comprises 14 residues. Germline CDR1 is KGHSH and CDR2 is LQKENI.

The CDR3 DNA follows: TGTGCCAGCACCCCCGGGCGCGGGAGAGGTACCGGGGAGCTGTTTTTT. It is translated as CASTPGRGRGTGELFF. The genes are TRBV7-7 and TRBJ2-2; 7 bases are a match to TRBD2. CDR3 size: 16 residues. CDR1 SSHAT and CDR2 FNYEAQ come from the germline V gene (reference sequence). With V trimmed by 7 bases and J by 5 bases, 13 bases remained unmatched.

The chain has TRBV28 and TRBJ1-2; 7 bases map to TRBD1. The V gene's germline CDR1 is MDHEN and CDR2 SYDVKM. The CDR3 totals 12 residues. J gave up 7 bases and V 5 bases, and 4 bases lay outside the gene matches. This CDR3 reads CASSVGGVGYTF. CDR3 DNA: TGTGCCAGCAGTGTAGGGGGCGTTGGCTACACCTTC.

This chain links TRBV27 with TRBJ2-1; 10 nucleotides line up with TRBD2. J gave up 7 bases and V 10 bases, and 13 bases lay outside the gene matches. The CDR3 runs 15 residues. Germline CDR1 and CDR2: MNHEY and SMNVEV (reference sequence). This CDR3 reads CATMRTSGTENEQFF. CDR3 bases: TGTGCCACCATGAGAACTAGCGGGACAGAGAATGAGCAGTTCTTC.

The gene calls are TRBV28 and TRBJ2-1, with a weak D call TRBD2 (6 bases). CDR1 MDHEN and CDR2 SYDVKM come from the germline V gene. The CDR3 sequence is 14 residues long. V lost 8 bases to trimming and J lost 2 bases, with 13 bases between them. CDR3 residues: CASESGPTYNEQFF. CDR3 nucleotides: TGTGCCAGCGAAAGCGGGCCCACCTACAATGAGCAGTTCTTC.

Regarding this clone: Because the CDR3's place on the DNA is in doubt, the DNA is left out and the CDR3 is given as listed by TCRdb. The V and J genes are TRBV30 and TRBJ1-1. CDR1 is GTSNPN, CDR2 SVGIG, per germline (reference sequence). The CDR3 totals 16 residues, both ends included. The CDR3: CACAWSFGGRNTEAFF.

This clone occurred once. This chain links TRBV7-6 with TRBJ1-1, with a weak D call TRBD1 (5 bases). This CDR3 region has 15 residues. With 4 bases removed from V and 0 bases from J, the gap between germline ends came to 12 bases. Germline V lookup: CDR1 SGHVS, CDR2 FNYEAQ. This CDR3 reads CASSYSDRMNTEAFF. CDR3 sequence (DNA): TGTGCCAGCAGCTATAGTGACAGAATGAACACTGAAGCTTTCTTT.

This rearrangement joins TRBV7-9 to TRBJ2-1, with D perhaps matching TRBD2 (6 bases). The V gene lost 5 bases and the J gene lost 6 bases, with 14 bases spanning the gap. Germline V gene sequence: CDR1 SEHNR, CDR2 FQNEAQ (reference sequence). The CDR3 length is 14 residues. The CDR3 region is CASSHRGGLNEQFF. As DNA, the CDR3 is TGTGCCAGCAGCCACCGTGGAGGGCTCAATGAGCAGTTCTTC.

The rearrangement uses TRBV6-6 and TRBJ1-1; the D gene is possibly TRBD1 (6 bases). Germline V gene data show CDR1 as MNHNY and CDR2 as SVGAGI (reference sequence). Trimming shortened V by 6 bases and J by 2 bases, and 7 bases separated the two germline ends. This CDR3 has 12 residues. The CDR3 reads CASRGANTEAFF. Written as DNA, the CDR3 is TGTGCCAGCAGGGGGGCCAACACTGAAGCTTTCTTT.

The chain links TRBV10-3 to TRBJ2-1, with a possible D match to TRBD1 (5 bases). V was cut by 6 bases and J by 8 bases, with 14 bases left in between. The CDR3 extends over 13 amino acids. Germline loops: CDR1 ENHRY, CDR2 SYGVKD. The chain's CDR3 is CAIRGAEVDEQFF. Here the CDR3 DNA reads TGTGCCATCAGAGGGGCCGAAGTGGATGAGCAGTTCTTC.